The clone carrying this T cell receptor beta chain was counted a few times. TCRdb used MiXCR to reprocess the RACE reads, holding one entry per CDR3 protein. The repertoire holds some 170,000 distinct CDR3 sequences, with 25% to 35% as singletons. This sample was taken from a study of human T cells and chemical hapten exposure. There are 13 residues in the CDR3. The V gene's germline CDR1 is SNHLY and CDR2 FYNNEI. V was clipped by 3 bases and J by 2 bases, with 5 bases between them. Time point described: patch test 3, about 24 weeks after DPC sensitization. As to treatment: therapeutic diphenylcyclopropenone sensitization with weekly scalp DPC.

The gene calls are TRBV2 and TRBJ1-5, with D unclear. The sequencing used whole blood, collected in connection with sensitization to the hapten diphenylcyclopropenone (DPC). The clonotype comes from a young woman with alopecia areata. Some clones in this sample may be carry-over from other donors' samples. The CDR3 is CASSDTGNQPQHF. DNA of the CDR3: TGTGCCAGCAGTGACACCGGCAATCAGCCCCAGCATTTT. Together with reference TRBV2 and TRBJ1-5, the CDR3 gives the full variable domain: EPEVTQTPSHQVTQMGQEVILRCVPISNHLYFYWYRQILGQKVEFLVSFYNNEISEKSEIFDDQFSVERPDGSNFTLKIRSTKLEDSAMYFCASSDTGNQPQHFGDGTRLSIL.